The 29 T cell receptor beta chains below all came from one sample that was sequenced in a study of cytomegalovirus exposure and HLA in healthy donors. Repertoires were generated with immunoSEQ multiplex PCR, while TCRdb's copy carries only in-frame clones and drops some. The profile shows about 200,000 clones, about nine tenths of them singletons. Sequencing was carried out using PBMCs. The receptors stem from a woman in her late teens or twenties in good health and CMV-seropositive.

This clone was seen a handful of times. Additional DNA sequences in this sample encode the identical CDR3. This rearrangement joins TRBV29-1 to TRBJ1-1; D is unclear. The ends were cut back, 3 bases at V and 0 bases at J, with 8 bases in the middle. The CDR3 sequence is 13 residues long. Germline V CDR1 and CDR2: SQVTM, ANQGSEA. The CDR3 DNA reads TGCAGCGTTGAGGGCAGGATGAACACTGAAGCTTTCTTT. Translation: CSVEGRMNTEAFF.

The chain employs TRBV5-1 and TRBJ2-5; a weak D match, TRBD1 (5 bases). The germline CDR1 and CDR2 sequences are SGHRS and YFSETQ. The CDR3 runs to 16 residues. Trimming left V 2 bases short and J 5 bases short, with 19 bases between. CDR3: CASSFPPTVNGETQYF. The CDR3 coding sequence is TGCGCCAGCAGCTTTCCGCCGACAGTTAATGGGGAGACCCAGTACTTC.

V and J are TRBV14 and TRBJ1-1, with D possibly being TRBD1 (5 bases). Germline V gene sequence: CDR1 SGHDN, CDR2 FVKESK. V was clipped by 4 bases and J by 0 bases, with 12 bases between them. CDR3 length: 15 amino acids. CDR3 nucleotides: TGTGCCAGCAGCCCTCGGTGGGGCATGAACACTGAAGCTTTCTTT. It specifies CASSPRWGMNTEAFF.

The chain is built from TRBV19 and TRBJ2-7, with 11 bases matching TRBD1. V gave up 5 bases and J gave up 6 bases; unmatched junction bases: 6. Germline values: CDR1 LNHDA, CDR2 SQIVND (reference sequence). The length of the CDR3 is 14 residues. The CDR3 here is CASSGTGGSFEQYF. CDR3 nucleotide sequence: TGTGCCAGTAGTGGGACAGGGGGATCATTCGAGCAGTACTTC.

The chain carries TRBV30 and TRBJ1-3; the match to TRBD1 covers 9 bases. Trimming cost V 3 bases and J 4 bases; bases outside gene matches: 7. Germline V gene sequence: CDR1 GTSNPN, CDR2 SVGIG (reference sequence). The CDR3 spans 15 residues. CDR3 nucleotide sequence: TGTGCCTGGAGCCCCACCGGGACAGGGGGAAACACCATATATTTT. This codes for CAWSPTGTGGNTIYF.

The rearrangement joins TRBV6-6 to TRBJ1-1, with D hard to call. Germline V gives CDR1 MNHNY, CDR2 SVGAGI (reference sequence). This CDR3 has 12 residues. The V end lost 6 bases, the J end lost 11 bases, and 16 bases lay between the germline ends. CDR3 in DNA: TGTGCCAGCAGGCTAGGGCAAAGGGAGGCTTTCTTT. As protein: CASRLGQREAFF.

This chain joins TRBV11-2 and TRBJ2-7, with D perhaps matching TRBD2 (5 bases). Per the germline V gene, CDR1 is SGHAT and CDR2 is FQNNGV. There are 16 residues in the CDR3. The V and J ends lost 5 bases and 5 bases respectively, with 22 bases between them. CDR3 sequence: CASSPHIVLLGNEQYF. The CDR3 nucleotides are TGTGCCAGCAGCCCCCACATCGTTTTACTAGGTAACGAGCAGTACTTC.

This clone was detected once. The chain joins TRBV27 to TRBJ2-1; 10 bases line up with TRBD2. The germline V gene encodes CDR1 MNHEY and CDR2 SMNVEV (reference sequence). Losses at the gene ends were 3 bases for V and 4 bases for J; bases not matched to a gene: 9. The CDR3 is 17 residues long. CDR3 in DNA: TGTGCCAGCAGTTTCACTAGCGGGAACTTGGGTTACAATGAGCAGTTCTTC. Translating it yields CASSFTSGNLGYNEQFF.

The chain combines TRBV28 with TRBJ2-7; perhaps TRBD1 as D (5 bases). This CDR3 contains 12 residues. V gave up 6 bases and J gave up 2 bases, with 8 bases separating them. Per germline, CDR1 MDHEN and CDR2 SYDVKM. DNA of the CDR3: TGTGCCAGCAGCGAGACAGCCTACGAGCAGTACTTC. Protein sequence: CASSETAYEQYF.

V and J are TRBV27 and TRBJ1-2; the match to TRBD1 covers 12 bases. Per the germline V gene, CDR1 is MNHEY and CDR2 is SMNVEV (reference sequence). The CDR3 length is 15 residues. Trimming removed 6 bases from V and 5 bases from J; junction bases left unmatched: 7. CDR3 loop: CASSVGTGGGYGYTF. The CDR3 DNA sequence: TGTGCCAGCAGCGTCGGGACAGGGGGCGGGTATGGCTACACCTTC.

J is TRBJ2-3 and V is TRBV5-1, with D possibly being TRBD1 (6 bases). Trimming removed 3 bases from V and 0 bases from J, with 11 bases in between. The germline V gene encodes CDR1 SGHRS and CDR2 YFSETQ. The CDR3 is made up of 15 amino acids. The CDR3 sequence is CASSSGQSSTDTQYF. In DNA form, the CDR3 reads TGCGCCAGCAGCTCCGGACAGTCTAGCACAGATACGCAGTATTTT.

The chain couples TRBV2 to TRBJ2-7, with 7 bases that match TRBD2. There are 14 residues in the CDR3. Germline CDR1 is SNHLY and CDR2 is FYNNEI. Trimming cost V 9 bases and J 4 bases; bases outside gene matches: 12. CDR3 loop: CASGSDGRAYEQYF. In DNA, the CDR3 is TGTGCCAGTGGAAGCGATGGGAGGGCATACGAGCAGTACTTC.

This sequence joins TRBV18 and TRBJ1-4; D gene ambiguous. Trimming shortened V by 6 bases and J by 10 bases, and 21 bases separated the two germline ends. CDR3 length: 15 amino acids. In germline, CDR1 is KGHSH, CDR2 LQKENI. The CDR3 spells CASSPGEGQRGKLFF. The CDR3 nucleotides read TGTGCCAGCTCTCCCGGTGAAGGGCAACGGGGAAAACTGTTTTTT. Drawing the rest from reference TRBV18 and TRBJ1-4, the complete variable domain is NAGVMQNPRHLVRRRGQEARLRCSPMKGHSHVYWYRQLPEEGLKFMVYLQKENIIDESGMPKERFSAEFPKEGPSILRIQQVVRGDSAAYFCASSPGEGQRGKLFFGSGTQLSVL.

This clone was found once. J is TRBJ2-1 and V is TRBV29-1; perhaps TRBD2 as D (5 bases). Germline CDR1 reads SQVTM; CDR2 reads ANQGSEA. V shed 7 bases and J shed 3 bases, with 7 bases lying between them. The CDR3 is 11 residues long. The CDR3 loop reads CSAGSYNEQFF. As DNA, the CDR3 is TGCAGCGCGGGGAGCTACAATGAGCAGTTCTTC.

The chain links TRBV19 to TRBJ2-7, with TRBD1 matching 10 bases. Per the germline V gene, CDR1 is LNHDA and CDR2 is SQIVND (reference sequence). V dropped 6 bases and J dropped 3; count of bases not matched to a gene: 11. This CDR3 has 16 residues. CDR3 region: CASSAPGTGVYYEQYF. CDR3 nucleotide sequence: TGTGCCAGTAGCGCCCCAGGGACAGGGGTTTACTACGAGCAGTACTTC. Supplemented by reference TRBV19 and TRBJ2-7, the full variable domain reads DGGITQSPKYLFRKEGQNVTLSCEQNLNHDAMYWYRQDPGQGLRLIYYSQIVNDFQKGDIAEGYSVSREKKESFPLTVTSAQKNPTAFYLCASSAPGTGVYYEQYFGPGTRLTVT.

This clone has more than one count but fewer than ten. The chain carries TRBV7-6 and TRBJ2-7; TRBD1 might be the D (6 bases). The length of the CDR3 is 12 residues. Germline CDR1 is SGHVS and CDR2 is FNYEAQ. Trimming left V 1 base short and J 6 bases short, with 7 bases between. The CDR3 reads CASSLGRGEQYF. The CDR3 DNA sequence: TGTGCCAGCAGCTTAGGCAGGGGCGAGCAGTACTTC.

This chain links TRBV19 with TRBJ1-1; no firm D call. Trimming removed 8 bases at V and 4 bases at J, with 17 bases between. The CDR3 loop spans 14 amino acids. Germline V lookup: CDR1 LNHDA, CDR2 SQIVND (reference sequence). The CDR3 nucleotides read TGTGCCAGTGGTCTGGGGAGGGTTGGCACTGAAGCTTTCTTT. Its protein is CASGLGRVGTEAFF.

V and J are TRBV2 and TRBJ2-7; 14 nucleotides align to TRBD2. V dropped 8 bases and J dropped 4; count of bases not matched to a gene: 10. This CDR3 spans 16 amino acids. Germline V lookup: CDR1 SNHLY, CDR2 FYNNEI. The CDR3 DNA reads TGTGCCAGCTGGGGACTAGCGGGAGCGGGGGCTTACGAGCAGTACTTC. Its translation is CASWGLAGAGAYEQYF.

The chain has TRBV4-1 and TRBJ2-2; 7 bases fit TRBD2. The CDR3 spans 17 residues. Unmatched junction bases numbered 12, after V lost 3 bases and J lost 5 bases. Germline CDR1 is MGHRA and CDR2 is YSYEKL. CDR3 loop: CASSHVGLEMATGELFF. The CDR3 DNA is TGCGCCAGCAGCCACGTCGGACTAGAAATGGCGACCGGGGAGCTGTTTTTT.

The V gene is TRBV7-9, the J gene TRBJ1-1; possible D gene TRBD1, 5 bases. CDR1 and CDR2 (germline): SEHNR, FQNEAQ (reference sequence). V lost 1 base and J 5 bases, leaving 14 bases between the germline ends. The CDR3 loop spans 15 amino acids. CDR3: CASSLGLGAGTEAFF. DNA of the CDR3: TGTGCCAGCAGCTTAGGGCTAGGGGCCGGGACTGAAGCTTTCTTT.

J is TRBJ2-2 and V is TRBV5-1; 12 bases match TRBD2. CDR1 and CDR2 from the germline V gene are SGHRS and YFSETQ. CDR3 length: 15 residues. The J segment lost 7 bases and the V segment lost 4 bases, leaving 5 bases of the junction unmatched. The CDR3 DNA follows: TGCGCCAGCAGCACCAAGACTAGCGGGAGCGGGGAGCTGTTTTTT. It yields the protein CASSTKTSGSGELFF.

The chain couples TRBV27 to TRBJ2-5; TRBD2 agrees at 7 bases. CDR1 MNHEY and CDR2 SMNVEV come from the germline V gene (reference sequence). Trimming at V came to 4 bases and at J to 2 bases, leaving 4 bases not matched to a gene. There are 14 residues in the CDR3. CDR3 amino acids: CASSSPGLQETQYF. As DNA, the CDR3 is TGTGCCAGCAGTTCCCCGGGACTACAAGAGACCCAGTACTTC.

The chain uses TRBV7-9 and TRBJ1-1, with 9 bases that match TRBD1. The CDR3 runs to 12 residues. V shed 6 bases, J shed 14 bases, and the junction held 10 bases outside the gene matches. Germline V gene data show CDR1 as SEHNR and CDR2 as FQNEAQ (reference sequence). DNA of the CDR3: TGTGCCAGCAGAGGGGACAGGGTGGTTGACTTCTTT. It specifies CASRGDRVVDFF.

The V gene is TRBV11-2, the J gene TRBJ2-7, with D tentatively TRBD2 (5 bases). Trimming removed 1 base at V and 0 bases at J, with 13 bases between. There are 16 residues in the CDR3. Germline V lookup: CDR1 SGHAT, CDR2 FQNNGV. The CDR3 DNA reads TGTGCCAGCAGCTTAGGATGGAGGCAGAGCTCCTACGAGCAGTACTTC. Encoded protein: CASSLGWRQSSYEQYF. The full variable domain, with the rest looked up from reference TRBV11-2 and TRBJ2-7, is EAGVAQSPRYKIIEKRQSVAFWCNPISGHATLYWYQQILGQGPKLLIQFQNNGVVDDSQLPKDRFSAERLKGVDSTLKIQPAKLEDSAVYLCASSLGWRQSSYEQYFGPGTRLTVT.

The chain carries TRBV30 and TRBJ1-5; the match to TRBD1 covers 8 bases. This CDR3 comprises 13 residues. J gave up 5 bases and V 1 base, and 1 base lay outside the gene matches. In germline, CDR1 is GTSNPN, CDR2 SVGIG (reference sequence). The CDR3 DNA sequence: TGTGCCTGGAGTGAGACAGGGGATCAGCCCCAGCATTTT. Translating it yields CAWSETGDQPQHF.

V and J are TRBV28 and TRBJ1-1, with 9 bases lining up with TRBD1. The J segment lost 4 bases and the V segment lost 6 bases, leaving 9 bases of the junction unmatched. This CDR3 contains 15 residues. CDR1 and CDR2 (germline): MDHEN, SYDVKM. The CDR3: CASRTMGQGGTEAFF. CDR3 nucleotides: TGTGCCAGCAGAACGATGGGACAGGGAGGCACTGAAGCTTTCTTT.

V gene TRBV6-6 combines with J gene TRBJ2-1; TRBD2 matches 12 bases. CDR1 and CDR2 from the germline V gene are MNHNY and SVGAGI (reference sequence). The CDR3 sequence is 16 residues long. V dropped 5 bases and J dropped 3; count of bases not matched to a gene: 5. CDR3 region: CASSTTSGRFYNEQFF. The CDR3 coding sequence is TGTGCCAGCAGTACAACTAGCGGGAGGTTCTACAATGAGCAGTTCTTC.

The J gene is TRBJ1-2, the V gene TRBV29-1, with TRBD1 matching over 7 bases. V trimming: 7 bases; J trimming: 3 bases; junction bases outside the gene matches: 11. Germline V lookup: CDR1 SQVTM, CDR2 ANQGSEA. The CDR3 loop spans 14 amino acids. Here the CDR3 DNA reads TGCAGCGACCGGGACAGACGCATGGACTATGGCTACACCTTC. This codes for CSDRDRRMDYGYTF.

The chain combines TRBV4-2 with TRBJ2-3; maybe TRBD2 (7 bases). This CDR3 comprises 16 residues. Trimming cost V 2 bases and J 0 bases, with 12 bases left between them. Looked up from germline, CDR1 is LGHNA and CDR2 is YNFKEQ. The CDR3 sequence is CASSQSAGASTDTQYF. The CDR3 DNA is TGTGCCAGCAGCCAATCGGCGGGGGCAAGCACAGATACGCAGTATTTT.